This T cell receptor (beta chain) was profiled in a study of post-analysis software for immune sequencing data. Study results and caveats: Normalized Chao1 diversity was significantly lower in multiple sclerosis patients than in controls.

Concerning this clonotype itself: Its specificity is unknown.

TCR beta cDNA libraries included unique molecular identifiers. Input populations of roughly 0.95 to 10 million T cells gave rise to roughly 0.5 million cDNA molecules. MiXCR, applied by TCRdb to the PCR reads, yields one record per CDR3 protein. The sample comprises roughly 620,000 distinct CDR3 sequences, roughly 40% of which are singletons, and about 1.8% rests with the top ten. This clonotype originated in a girl under 18 with multiple sclerosis. Material for sequencing was blood.

DNA for the CDR3: TGCAGCGCCAAATTCGGGACTAGCTTTAATGAGCAGTTCTTC. The encoded protein is CSAKFGTSFNEQFF. This chain joins TRBV29-1 and TRBJ2-1, with 9 bases fitting TRBD2. Germline V gene data show CDR1 as SQVTM and CDR2 as ANQGSEA. V dropped 7 bases and J dropped 7; count of bases not matched to a gene: 11. The CDR3 contains 14 residues.